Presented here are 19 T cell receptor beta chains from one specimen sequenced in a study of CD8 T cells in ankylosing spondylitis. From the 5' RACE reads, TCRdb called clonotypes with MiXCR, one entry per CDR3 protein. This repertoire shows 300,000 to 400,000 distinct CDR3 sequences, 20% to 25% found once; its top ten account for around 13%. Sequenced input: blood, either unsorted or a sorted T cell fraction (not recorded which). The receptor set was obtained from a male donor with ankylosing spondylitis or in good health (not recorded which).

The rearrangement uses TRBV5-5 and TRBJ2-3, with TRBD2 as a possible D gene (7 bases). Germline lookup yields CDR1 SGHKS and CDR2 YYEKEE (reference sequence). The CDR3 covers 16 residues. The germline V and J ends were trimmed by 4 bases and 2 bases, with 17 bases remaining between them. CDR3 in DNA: TGTGCCAGCAGCCGTACGGGGGGCCCGTACACAGATACGCAGTATTTT. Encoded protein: CASSRTGGPYTDTQYF.

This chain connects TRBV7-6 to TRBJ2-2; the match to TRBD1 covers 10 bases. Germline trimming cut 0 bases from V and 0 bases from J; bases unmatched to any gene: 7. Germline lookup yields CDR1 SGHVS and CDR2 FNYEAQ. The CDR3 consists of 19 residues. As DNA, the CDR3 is TGTGCCAGCAGCTTAGCGGGACAGGGGTGGGGTTCGAACACCGGGGAGCTGTTTTTT. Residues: CASSLAGQGWGSNTGELFF.

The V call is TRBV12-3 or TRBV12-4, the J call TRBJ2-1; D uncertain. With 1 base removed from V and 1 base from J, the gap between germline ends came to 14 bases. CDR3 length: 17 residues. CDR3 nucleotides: TGTGCCAGCAGTTTAGGGGGTGGAGTAAGGTCCTACAATGAGCAGTTCTTC. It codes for CASSLGGGVRSYNEQFF.

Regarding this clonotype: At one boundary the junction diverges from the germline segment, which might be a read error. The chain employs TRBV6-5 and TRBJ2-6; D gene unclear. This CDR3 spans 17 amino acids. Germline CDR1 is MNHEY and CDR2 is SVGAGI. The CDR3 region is CASSYARISSWANVLTF. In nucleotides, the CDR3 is TGTGCCAGCAGTTACGCACGGATTTCCTCTTGGGCCAACGTCCTGACTTTC.

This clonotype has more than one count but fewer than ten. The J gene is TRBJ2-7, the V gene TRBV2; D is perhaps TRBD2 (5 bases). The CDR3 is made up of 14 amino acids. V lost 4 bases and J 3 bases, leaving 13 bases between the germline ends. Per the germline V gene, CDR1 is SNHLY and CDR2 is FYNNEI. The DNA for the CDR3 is TGTGCCAGCAGTGGGGTACAACGGGGCTACGAGCAGTACTTC. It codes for CASSGVQRGYEQYF. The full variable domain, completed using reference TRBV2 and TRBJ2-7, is EPEVTQTPSHQVTQMGQEVILRCVPISNHLYFYWYRQILGQKVEFLVSFYNNEISEKSEIFDDQFSVERPDGSNFTLKIRSTKLEDSAMYFCASSGVQRGYEQYFGPGTRLTVT.

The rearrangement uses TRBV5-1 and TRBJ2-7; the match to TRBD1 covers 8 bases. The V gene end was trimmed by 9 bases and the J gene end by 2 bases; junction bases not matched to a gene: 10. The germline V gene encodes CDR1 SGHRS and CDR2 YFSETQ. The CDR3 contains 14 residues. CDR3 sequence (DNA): TGCGCCACCACCCCCGGACAGGGAACCTACGAGCAGTACTTC. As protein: CATTPGQGTYEQYF.

The CDR3 sequence is CASSAQFGTGGEGQKLFF. CDR3 DNA sequence: TGTGCCAGCAGCGCCCAATTTGGGACAGGGGGCGAAGGTCAAAAACTGTTTTTT. The rearrangement joins TRBV7-6 to TRBJ1-4; 12 positions agree with TRBD1. V was clipped by 5 bases and J by 9 bases; unmatched bases: 16. Germline CDR1 SGHVS, CDR2 FNYEAQ. This CDR3 region has 18 residues.

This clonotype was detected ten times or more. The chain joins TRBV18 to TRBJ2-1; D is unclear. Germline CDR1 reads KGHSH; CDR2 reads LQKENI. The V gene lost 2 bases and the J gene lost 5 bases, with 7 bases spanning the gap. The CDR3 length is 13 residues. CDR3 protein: CASSPAGHNEQFF. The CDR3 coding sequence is TGTGCCAGCTCACCAGCCGGTCACAATGAGCAGTTCTTC.

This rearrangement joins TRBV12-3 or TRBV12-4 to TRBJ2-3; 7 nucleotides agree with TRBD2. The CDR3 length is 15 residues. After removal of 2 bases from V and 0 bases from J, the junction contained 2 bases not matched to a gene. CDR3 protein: CASSLSGESTDTQYF. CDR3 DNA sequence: TGTGCCAGCAGTTTAAGCGGGGAGAGCACAGATACGCAGTATTTT.

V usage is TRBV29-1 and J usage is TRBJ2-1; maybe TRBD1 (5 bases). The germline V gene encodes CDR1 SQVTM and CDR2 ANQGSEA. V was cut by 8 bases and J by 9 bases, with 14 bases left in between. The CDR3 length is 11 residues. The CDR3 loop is CSTSGLAEQFF. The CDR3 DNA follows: TGCAGCACTTCAGGGTTGGCTGAGCAGTTCTTC.

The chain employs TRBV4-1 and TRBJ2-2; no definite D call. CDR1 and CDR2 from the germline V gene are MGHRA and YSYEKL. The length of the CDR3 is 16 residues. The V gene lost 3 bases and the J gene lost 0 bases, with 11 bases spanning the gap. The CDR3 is CASSHPKGPNTGELFF. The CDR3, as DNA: TGCGCCAGCAGCCACCCTAAGGGTCCGAACACCGGGGAGCTGTTTTTT.

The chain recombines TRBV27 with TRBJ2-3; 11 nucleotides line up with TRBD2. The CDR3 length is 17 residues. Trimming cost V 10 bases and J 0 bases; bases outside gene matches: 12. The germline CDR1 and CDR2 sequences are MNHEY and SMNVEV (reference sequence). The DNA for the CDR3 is TGTGCCACGCTTAGGCTAGCGGGGGGTCAGAGCACAGATACGCAGTATTTT. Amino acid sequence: CATLRLAGGQSTDTQYF.

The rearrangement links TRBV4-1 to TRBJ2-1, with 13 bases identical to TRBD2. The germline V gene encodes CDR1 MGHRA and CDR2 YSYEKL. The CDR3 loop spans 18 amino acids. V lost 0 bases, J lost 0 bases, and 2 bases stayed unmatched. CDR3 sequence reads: CASSQDRTSGGSYNEQFF. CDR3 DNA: TGCGCCAGCAGCCAAGATCGGACTAGCGGGGGCTCCTACAATGAGCAGTTCTTC.

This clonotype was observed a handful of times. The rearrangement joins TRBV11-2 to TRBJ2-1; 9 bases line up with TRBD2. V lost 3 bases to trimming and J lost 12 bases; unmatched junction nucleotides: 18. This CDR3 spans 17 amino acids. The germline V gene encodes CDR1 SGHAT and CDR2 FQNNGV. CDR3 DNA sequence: TGTGCCAGCAGCTTCCCGGGGGGTAGCGGGGGCCCCGGTGGGCAGTTCTTC. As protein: CASSFPGGSGGPGGQFF.

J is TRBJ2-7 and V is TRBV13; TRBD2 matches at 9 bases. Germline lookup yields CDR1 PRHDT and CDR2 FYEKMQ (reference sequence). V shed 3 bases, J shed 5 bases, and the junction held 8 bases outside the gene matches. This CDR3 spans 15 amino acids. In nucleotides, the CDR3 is TGTGCCAGCAGCTTTTCTGGCGGGGGGGCTCACGAGCAGTACTTC. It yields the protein CASSFSGGGAHEQYF.

The CDR3 DNA reads TGCAGTGCCAGAAACCGGGACAGACAAACCTACGAGCAGTACTTC. Translated, it gives CSARNRDRQTYEQYF. The V call is TRBV20-1, the J call TRBJ2-7; TRBD1 matches 7 bases. Germline V gene data show CDR1 as DFQATT and CDR2 as SNEGSKA (reference sequence). This CDR3 contains 15 residues. J was trimmed by 2 bases and V by 6 bases; bases with no gene match: 13.

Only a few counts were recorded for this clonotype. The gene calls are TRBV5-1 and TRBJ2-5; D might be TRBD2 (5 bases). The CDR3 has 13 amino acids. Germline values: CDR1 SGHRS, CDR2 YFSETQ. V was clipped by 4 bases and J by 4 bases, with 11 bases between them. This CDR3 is CASSLDLAETQYF. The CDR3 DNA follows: TGCGCCAGCAGCCTCGATCTAGCAGAGACCCAGTACTTC.

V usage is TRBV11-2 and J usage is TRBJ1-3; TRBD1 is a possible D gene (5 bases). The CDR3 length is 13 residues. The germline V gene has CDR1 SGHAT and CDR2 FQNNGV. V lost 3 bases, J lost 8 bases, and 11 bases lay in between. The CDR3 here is CASSLGREDTIYF. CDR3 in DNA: TGTGCCAGCAGCTTGGGCAGGGAGGACACCATATATTTT. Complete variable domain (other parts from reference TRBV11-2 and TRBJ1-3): EAGVAQSPRYKIIEKRQSVAFWCNPISGHATLYWYQQILGQGPKLLIQFQNNGVVDDSQLPKDRFSAERLKGVDSTLKIQPAKLEDSAVYLCASSLGREDTIYFGEGSWLTVV.

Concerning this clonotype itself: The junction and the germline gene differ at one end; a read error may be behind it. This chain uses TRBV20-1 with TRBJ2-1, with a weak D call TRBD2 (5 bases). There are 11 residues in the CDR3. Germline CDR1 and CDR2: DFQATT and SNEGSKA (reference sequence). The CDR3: CSARGGHEQFF. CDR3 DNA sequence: TGCAGTGCAAGAGGCGGGCATGAGCAGTTCTTC.